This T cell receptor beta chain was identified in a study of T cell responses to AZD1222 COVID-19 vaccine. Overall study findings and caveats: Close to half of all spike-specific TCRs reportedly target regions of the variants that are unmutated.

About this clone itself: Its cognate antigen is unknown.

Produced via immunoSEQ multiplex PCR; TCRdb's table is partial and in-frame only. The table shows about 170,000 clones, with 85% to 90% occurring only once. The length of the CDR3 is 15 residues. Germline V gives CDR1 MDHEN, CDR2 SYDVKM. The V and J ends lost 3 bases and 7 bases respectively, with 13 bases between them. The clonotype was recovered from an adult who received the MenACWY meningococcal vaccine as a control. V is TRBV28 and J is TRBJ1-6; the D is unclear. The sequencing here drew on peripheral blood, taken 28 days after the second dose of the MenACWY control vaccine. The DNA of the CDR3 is TGTGCCAGCAGTTTTAGTGGCAGGATGAATTCACCCCTCCACTTT. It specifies CASSFSGRMNSPLHF. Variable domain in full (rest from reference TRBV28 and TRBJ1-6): DVKVTQSSRYLVKRTGEKVFLECVQDMDHENMFWYRQDPGLGLRLIYFSYDVKMKEKGDIPEGYSVSREKKERFSLILESASTNQTSMYLCASSFSGRMNSPLHFGNGTRLTVT.